A single sample gave rise to the 5 T cell receptor beta chains below, sequenced in a study of blood T cell repertoires in COVID-19. The data were produced by immunoSEQ multiplex PCR, yet TCRdb's version contains in-frame clones alone and is incomplete. Found here are 140,000 to 150,000 clones, 88% of them singletons; the top ten hold 1.5% to 2%. The sequenced sample consisted of peripheral blood. The source of these receptors is a man aged 65 to 85 with acute or convalescent COVID-19.

V and J are TRBV6-6 and TRBJ2-7; D is uncertain. The V gene lost 2 bases and the J gene lost 2 bases, with 7 bases spanning the gap. Germline CDR1 is MNHNY and CDR2 is SVGAGI (reference sequence). The CDR3 extends over 13 amino acids. The CDR3 reads CASSYSDTYEQYF. CDR3 sequence (DNA): TGTGCCAGCAGTTACAGCGATACCTACGAGCAGTACTTC.

This clone was detected a few times. The chain carries TRBV27 and TRBJ1-6; 11 bases align to TRBD1. Trimming took 5 bases from V and 6 from J; bases not matched to a gene: 3. CDR3 size: 15 residues. The germline V gene encodes CDR1 MNHEY and CDR2 SMNVEV (reference sequence). CDR3 amino acids: CASSVGTGGNSPLHF. DNA for the CDR3: TGTGCCAGCAGTGTAGGGACAGGGGGTAATTCACCCCTCCACTTT.

This chain uses TRBV19 with TRBJ2-3; perhaps TRBD2 as D (5 bases). The germline V gene has CDR1 LNHDA and CDR2 SQIVND (reference sequence). The CDR3 consists of 15 residues. Deletions cut 4 bases from V and 0 bases from J, with 11 bases between. CDR3 coding DNA: TGTGCCAGTAGTAGGGCGGGTGGGAGCACAGATACGCAGTATTTT. Translation gives CASSRAGGSTDTQYF.

The chain has TRBV4-2 and TRBJ2-5, with 9 bases that match TRBD2. The CDR3 loop spans 15 amino acids. Germline V gene lookup returns CDR1 LGHNA and CDR2 YNFKEQ. Trimming removed 5 bases from V and 4 bases from J; junction bases left unmatched: 8. The CDR3 DNA is TGTGCCAGCAGCTATTATAGCGGGAGATCAGAGACCCAGTACTTC. Translated, it gives CASSYYSGRSETQYF.

The chain carries TRBV10-3 and TRBJ1-5, with a possible D match to TRBD1 (6 bases). V was pared by 4 bases and J by 3 bases, with 10 bases between. From germline, CDR1 is ENHRY and CDR2 SYGVKD. This CDR3 contains 14 residues. CDR3 DNA: TGTGCCATCAGTGCGTCAGGGGACAATCAGCCCCAGCATTTT. Its translation: CAISASGDNQPQHF.